The clone carrying this T cell receptor beta chain was counted only a few times. The antigen is not known. These data belong to a study of T cells in Graves' hyperthyroidism and ophthalmopathy. Study summary: Once the initial diagnosis was made, peripheral blood was obtained before any treatment.

J gave up 0 bases and V 10 bases, and 6 bases lay outside the gene matches. The CDR3 is 14 residues long. Germline V gene sequence: CDR1 MNHEY, CDR2 SVGEGT. Overall study findings and caveats: The model predicted ophthalmopathy a median approximately six months before onset. Blood also showed most of the thyroid clonotypes that were expanded above 0.001.

The source material, RNA transcripts, was used to amplify TCR beta CDR3 regions. With the HTBI primer set, the TCR CDR3 went through a first round of RT-PCR. TCRdb analysed the multiplex PCR reads with MiXCR anew, one entry per CDR3 protein. The data hold under 550,000 distinct CDR3 sequences, with about 20% observed a single time. The sequence derives from a man aged 35 to 55 with Graves' ophthalmopathy. The specimen was blood. The chain combines TRBV6-2 or TRBV6-3 with TRBJ1-5; 7 positions agree with TRBD1. CDR3 region: CATQGGYSNQPQHF. CDR3 coding DNA: TGTGCCACCCAGGGGGGTTATAGCAATCAGCCCCAGCATTTT.